Reported below is one TCR beta chain. This table comes from immunoSEQ multiplex PCR, and its TCRdb copy is limited to in-frame clones, with some not included. The table records 90,000 to 120,000 clones, just under 85% of them present only once. The record originates from a study of blood T cell repertoires in COVID-19. Germline CDR1 is MDHEN and CDR2 is SYDVKM. This CDR3 has 14 residues. Germline trimming cut 8 bases from V and 7 bases from J; bases unmatched to any gene: 9. This TCR derives from a woman aged 80 or over with active or convalescent COVID-19. Material: peripheral blood. V usage is TRBV28 and J usage is TRBJ1-2, with 11 bases matching TRBD1. The CDR3 here is CASVTPGQGAGYTF. For the CDR3, the DNA is TGTGCCAGCGTCACCCCTGGACAGGGGGCTGGCTACACCTTC.